This TCR beta chain was recovered during a study of T cell responses to AZD1222 COVID-19 vaccine. General observations from the study: Nearly half of the spike-specific TCRs reportedly recognize variant regions that carry no mutations. Two AZD1222 administrations were followed by greater Spike-specific TCR breadth and depth. Among the donors, most were white British and more were female, and clonal diversity was possibly underestimated. Distributed over spike, vaccine-associated CD4 TCRs predominated at 160-218 and 743-854.

V shed 4 bases and J shed 6 bases, with 22 bases lying between them. Germline V lookup: CDR1 SGHNT, CDR2 YYREEE (reference sequence). There are 16 residues in the CDR3. Worth noting for this clone: What it recognizes is unknown.

Sequencing used immunoSEQ multiplex PCR; TCRdb keeps in-frame clones, though not all of them. The sample contains tens of thousands of clones, roughly nine tenths of which appear only once. The sequencing here drew on peripheral blood, taken 28 days after the second AZD1222 dose. This receptor was identified in an adult who received the AZD1222 COVID-19 vaccine. V gene TRBV5-4 combines with J gene TRBJ1-2, with D perhaps matching TRBD1 (6 bases). The CDR3 loop reads CASSHPNRERRDGYTF. CDR3 coding DNA: TGTGCCAGCAGCCACCCAAACAGGGAAAGGAGGGATGGCTACACCTTC.